This T cell receptor (beta chain) was sequenced during a study of blood T cell repertoires in COVID-19. Background on the study: In each case, the material was cDNA or gDNA derived from T cells, B-cell-depleted T cells, or PBMCs.

Generated by immunoSEQ multiplex PCR, the TCRdb table keeps only in-frame clones and is missing some. The sample yields 200,000 to 250,000 clones, under 90% seen once. The V gene's germline CDR1 is SGHDN and CDR2 FVKESK. The CDR3 is made up of 14 amino acids. The germline V and J ends were trimmed by 4 bases and 5 bases, with 15 bases remaining between them. The gene calls are TRBV14 and TRBJ2-7, with D maybe TRBD2 (5 bases). The TCR originated in an elderly woman with acute or convalescent COVID-19. The sample comprised peripheral blood. This CDR3 is CASSPGGSRDEQYF. CDR3 in DNA: TGTGCCAGCAGCCCCGGCGGGTCGAGAGACGAGCAGTACTTC.